The 24 T cell receptor beta chains given below trace back to one sample, sequenced in a study of blood T cells in healthy people across ages. Together with a sample-barcoded 5' primer, a J-beta primer mix was included in a second PCR lasting about 7 to 12 cycles. TCRdb analysed the 5' RACE reads with MiXCR anew, one entry per CDR3 protein. The sample has hundreds of thousands of distinct CDR3 sequences, less than 35% seen once; the top ten hold 15% to 20%. Sequenced material: blood. The receptors were gathered from a woman of 80 years or more in good health.

The chain recombines TRBV4-1 with TRBJ1-6; possibly TRBD1 for D (5 bases). The germline V gene encodes CDR1 MGHRA and CDR2 YSYEKL. The CDR3 runs to 18 residues. V was clipped by 7 bases and J by 10 bases, with 29 bases between them. CDR3 amino acids: CASNPGTDLHSWWSPLHF. Written as DNA, the CDR3 is TGCGCCAGCAACCCAGGGACGGACCTTCACTCATGGTGGTCACCCCTCCACTTT.

This clonotype has just a few counts. V and J are TRBV20-1 and TRBJ1-1; the match to TRBD1 covers 7 bases. CDR1 and CDR2 from the germline V gene are DFQATT and SNEGSKA (reference sequence). J lost 0 bases, V lost 6 bases, and 13 bases had no gene match. CDR3 length: 16 amino acids. The CDR3 loop is CSAPDRRGGLNTEAFF. For the CDR3, the DNA is TGCAGTGCCCCGGACAGGAGGGGAGGGTTGAACACTGAAGCTTTCTTT.

The CDR3 is CASSPGTGGGRETQYF. The CDR3 DNA follows: TGTGCCAGCAGCCCTGGGACAGGGGGGGGTCGGGAGACCCAGTACTTC. V usage is TRBV7-6 and J usage is TRBJ2-5; 11 bases map to TRBD1. The CDR3 runs to 16 residues. CDR1 is SGHVS, CDR2 FNYEAQ, per germline. The junction had 10 bases not matched to a gene; V was cut back by 5 bases and J by 5 bases.

This clonotype was detected ten times or more. The chain uses TRBV12-3 or TRBV12-4 and TRBJ1-2; a possible D gene is TRBD1 (6 bases). Deletions cut 5 bases from V and 3 bases from J, with 16 bases between. The CDR3 is made up of 15 amino acids. The CDR3 DNA follows: TGTGCCAGCAGTACAGGGAGTAGGGCGGACTATGGCTACACCTTC. It codes for CASSTGSRADYGYTF.

In its sample, this clonotype was seen many times. V gene TRBV5-1 combines with J gene TRBJ2-1, with D possibly being TRBD1 (6 bases). The CDR3 consists of 15 residues. Deletions cut 0 bases from V and 2 bases from J, with 9 bases between. Germline lookup yields CDR1 SGHRS and CDR2 YFSETQ. The CDR3 reads CASSLVRGAYNEQFF. The CDR3 region has the DNA TGCGCCAGCAGCTTGGTCAGGGGAGCCTACAATGAGCAGTTCTTC.

This chain connects TRBV4-3 to TRBJ1-1; unclear D gene. The V end was cut by 0 bases, the J end by 4 bases, with 9 bases between. The CDR3 spans 14 residues. Germline lookup yields CDR1 LGHNA and CDR2 YSLEER. The CDR3 nucleotides are TGCGCCAGCAGCCAAGATCGGGCAGCCACTGAAGCTTTCTTT. Its protein product is CASSQDRAATEAFF.

This clonotype has more than one count but fewer than ten. V and J are TRBV7-2 and TRBJ1-1; possible D gene TRBD1, 6 bases. The germline V and J ends were trimmed by 4 bases and 4 bases, with 10 bases remaining between them. Looked up from germline, CDR1 is SGHTA and CDR2 is FQGNSA. The length of the CDR3 is 13 residues. CDR3 sequence reads: CASSSNRVTEAFF. Here the CDR3 DNA reads TGTGCCAGCAGCTCAAACAGGGTCACTGAAGCTTTCTTT.

Comment on this clonotype: The CDR3 does not close with the conserved phenylalanine or tryptophan, likely indicating a read error. V and J are TRBV4-3 and TRBJ1-1, with no clear D. V shed 0 bases and J shed 0 bases, with 8 bases lying between them. The CDR3 is made up of 15 amino acids. CDR1 LGHNA and CDR2 YSLEER come from the germline V gene. The CDR3 protein is CASSQDRLMNTEAFC. The CDR3 DNA sequence: TGCGCCAGCAGCCAAGATAGACTCATGAACACTGAAGCTTTCTGT.

This clonotype has ten or more counts. The rearrangement uses TRBV7-2 and TRBJ2-3; 9 bases match TRBD1. Germline-derived CDR1 and CDR2 are SGHTA and FQGNSA. The V and J ends lost 3 bases and 6 bases, in that order; junction bases with no gene match: 7. CDR3 size: 15 residues. DNA for the CDR3: TGTGCCAGCAGCTTGTCCGGGACAGGGTCCGATACGCAGTATTTT. Its translation is CASSLSGTGSDTQYF.

This clonotype was detected ten times or more. The J gene is TRBJ2-5, the V gene TRBV20-1; D gene uncertain. This CDR3 has 12 amino acids. Trimming cost V 5 bases and J 5 bases, with 12 bases left between them. The germline V gene encodes CDR1 DFQATT and CDR2 SNEGSKA (reference sequence). CDR3 nucleotide sequence: TGCAGTGCTCTGGATCGACGGGAGACCCAGTACTTC. Translated, it gives CSALDRRETQYF.

The rearrangement uses TRBV5-1 and TRBJ2-3, with TRBD2 as a possible D gene (5 bases). The CDR3 length is 16 residues. From germline, CDR1 is SGHRS and CDR2 YFSETQ. Trimming cost V 0 bases and J 2 bases, with 13 bases left between them. The CDR3 reads CASSLAVNGLTDTQYF. The CDR3 coding sequence is TGCGCCAGCAGCTTGGCGGTAAACGGACTCACAGATACGCAGTATTTT.

On this clonotype itself: This may be a read error: a much more frequent sequence differs by one nucleotide. The chain has TRBV29-1 and TRBJ2-1; possibly TRBD1 or TRBD2 for D (6 bases each). Trimming removed 3 bases at V and 6 bases at J, with 15 bases between. Germline CDR1 SQVTM, CDR2 ANQGSEA. This CDR3 contains 14 residues. The CDR3 spells CSVERAKGGNEQFF. The CDR3, as DNA: TGCAGCGTTGAGCGGGCGAAGGGGGGCAATGAGCAGTTCTTC.

The rearrangement joins TRBV7-3 to TRBJ2-3; 9 nucleotides line up with TRBD2. Germline-derived CDR1 and CDR2 are SGHTA and FQGTGA. CDR3 size: 16 residues. The trim removed 2 bases at V and 6 bases at J, leaving 9 bases unmatched. The CDR3 DNA reads as TGTGCCAGCAGCTTATGGCGGGGGGGGCTCGCGGATACGCAGTATTTT. It is translated as CASSLWRGGLADTQYF.

Remarks on this clonotype: The conserved final phenylalanine or tryptophan is absent from the CDR3, which likely points to a read error. It is unclear where the CDR3 begins or ends on the DNA, so no DNA is shown, and the CDR3 is as TCRdb lists it. The rearrangement uses TRBV5-1 and TRBJ2-3; the table's D call TRBD2 went unverified against the DNA. From its first to its last residue, the CDR3 has 14 amino acids. Germline V lookup: CDR1 SGHRS, CDR2 YFSETQ. The CDR3 sequence: CASSPGLPWDTLYC.

This chain connects TRBV24-1 to TRBJ2-2; 10 nucleotides agree with TRBD2. From germline, CDR1 is KGHDR and CDR2 SFDVKD. There are 18 residues in the CDR3. V trimming: 5 bases; J trimming: 3 bases; junction bases outside the gene matches: 11. This chain's CDR3 is CATSAASGGHHHTGELFF. The CDR3 DNA reads as TGTGCCACCAGTGCGGCTAGCGGGGGCCATCATCACACCGGGGAGCTGTTTTTT.

This clonotype was recorded at least ten times. This chain connects TRBV7-2 to TRBJ2-1; D is uncertain. CDR1 SGHTA and CDR2 FQGNSA come from the germline V gene. This CDR3 is 11 amino acids long. Trimming took 5 bases from V and 8 from J, leaving 7 bases between them. The CDR3 sequence: CASSPKYEQFF. The CDR3, as DNA: TGTGCCAGCAGCCCAAAATATGAGCAGTTCTTC.

This clonotype occurred a few times. This rearrangement joins TRBV4-3 to TRBJ2-3, with 12 bases lining up with TRBD2. V was clipped by 2 bases and J by 5 bases; unmatched bases: 5. CDR1 is LGHNA, CDR2 YSLEER, per germline. The CDR3 contains 16 residues. CDR3 sequence (DNA): TGCGCCAGCAGCCAAACTAGCGGGGGGCTTGTAGATACGCAGTATTTT. Its translation is CASSQTSGGLVDTQYF.

This clonotype has only a few counts. The chain joins TRBV7-9 to TRBJ2-3, with 12 bases that match TRBD1. The junction had 8 bases not matched to a gene; V was cut back by 5 bases and J by 2 bases. This CDR3 contains 17 residues. Germline CDR1 SEHNR, CDR2 FQNEAQ (reference sequence). DNA for the CDR3: TGTGCCAGCAGCCAGGGACAGGGGGCCATTCTCACAGATACGCAGTATTTT. Amino acids: CASSQGQGAILTDTQYF. The complete variable domain, with remaining parts taken from reference TRBV7-9 and TRBJ2-3, reads DTGVSQNPRHKITKRGQNVTFRCDPISEHNRLYWYRQTLGQGPEFLTYFQNEAQLEKSRLLSDRFSAERPKGSFSTLEIQRTEQGDSAMYLCASSQGQGAILTDTQYFGPGTRLTVL.

There are a few counts of this clonotype. The CDR3 region has the DNA TGCGCCAGCAAGGGACAGGGGTGTGGTGGCTACACCTTC. Translating gives CASKGQGCGGYTF. The chain joins TRBV10-2 to TRBJ1-2; 10 nucleotides match TRBD1. This CDR3 spans 13 amino acids. Germline V lookup: CDR1 WSHSY, CDR2 SAAADI. V shed 7 bases, J shed 7 bases, and the junction held 6 bases outside the gene matches.

The chain has TRBV27 and TRBJ1-2; 8 nucleotides agree with TRBD1. CDR1 is MNHEY, CDR2 SMNVEV, per germline (reference sequence). V trimming: 6 bases; J trimming: 4 bases; junction bases outside the gene matches: 10. CDR3 length: 15 residues. CDR3 DNA sequence: TGTGCCAGCAGACCCACCGGGACAGGCTCCTATGGCTACACCTTC. Its translation is CASRPTGTGSYGYTF.

The CDR3 is CSVVGGASEAFF. DNA of the CDR3: TGCAGCGTGGTGGGGGGCGCGAGTGAAGCTTTCTTT. The J gene is TRBJ1-1, the V gene TRBV29-1, with D perhaps TRBD1 (6 bases). V was pared by 6 bases and J by 7 bases, with 15 bases between. The CDR3 is 12 residues long. Germline values: CDR1 SQVTM, CDR2 ANQGSEA.

Details on this clonotype: This may come from a read error, since a much larger clone is one base off. The chain carries TRBV7-6 and TRBJ2-3, with TRBD1 identical over 8 bases. J was trimmed by 2 bases and V by 5 bases; bases with no gene match: 9. The CDR3 loop spans 16 amino acids. The V gene's germline CDR1 is SGHVS and CDR2 FNYEAQ. The CDR3: CASSAQGAGDTDTQYF. The CDR3 DNA sequence: TGTGCCAGCAGCGCGCAGGGGGCCGGAGACACAGATACGCAGTATTTT.

The chain carries TRBV20-1 and TRBJ2-7; tentatively, D is TRBD2 (7 bases). This CDR3 spans 14 amino acids. V was trimmed by 4 bases and J by 1 base, leaving 14 bases between them. CDR1 DFQATT and CDR2 SNEGSKA come from the germline V gene (reference sequence). The CDR3 reads CSAMGGGISYEQYF. CDR3 in DNA: TGCAGTGCTATGGGGGGGGGCATTTCCTACGAGCAGTACTTC.

This clonotype has at least ten counts. V and J are TRBV20-1 and TRBJ2-1, with a possible D match to TRBD1 (6 bases). The V end was cut by 8 bases, the J end by 7 bases, with 21 bases between. There are 14 residues in the CDR3. Germline CDR1 DFQATT, CDR2 SNEGSKA (reference sequence). This CDR3 reads CSLRGQVFTNEQFF. Written as DNA, the CDR3 is TGCAGTCTCCGGGGACAAGTCTTTACAAATGAGCAGTTCTTC.